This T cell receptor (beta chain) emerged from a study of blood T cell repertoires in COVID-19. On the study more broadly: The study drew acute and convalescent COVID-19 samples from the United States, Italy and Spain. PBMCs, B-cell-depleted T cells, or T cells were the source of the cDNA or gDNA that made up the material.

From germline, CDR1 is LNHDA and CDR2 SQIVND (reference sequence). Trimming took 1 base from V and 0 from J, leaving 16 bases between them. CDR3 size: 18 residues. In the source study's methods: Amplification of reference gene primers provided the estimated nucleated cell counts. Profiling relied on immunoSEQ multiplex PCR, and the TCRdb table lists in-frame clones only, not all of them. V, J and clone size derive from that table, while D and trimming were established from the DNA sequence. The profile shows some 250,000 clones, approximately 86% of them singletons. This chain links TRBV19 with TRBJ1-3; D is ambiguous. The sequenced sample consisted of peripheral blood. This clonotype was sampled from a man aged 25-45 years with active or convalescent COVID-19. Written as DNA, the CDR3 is TGTGCCAGTAGTATAGGGAGGAGGAGAGAGAACTCTGGAAACACCATATATTTT. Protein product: CASSIGRRRENSGNTIYF.